This TCR beta chain was identified in a study of cytomegalovirus exposure and HLA in healthy donors. Study results and limitations: A few CMV-associated chains were confirmed in vitro to be specific for CMV antigens. Generally TCR sequences proved uncommon, though certain public TCRs appeared in numerous donors.

The repertoire was sequenced with immunoSEQ multiplex PCR; TCRdb's copy has only in-frame clones and lacks some. The top ten clones hold roughly a tenth of a sample with 150,000 to 200,000 clones, almost 85% of them seen once. Germline V gene data show CDR1 as LGHNA and CDR2 as YSLEER. The V and J ends lost 0 bases and 4 bases, in that order; junction bases with no gene match: 13. This CDR3 spans 19 amino acids. As for this clone: The antigen remains undetermined.

This clonotype originated in a man aged 25 to 45 in good health and CMV-seropositive. The chain uses TRBV4-3 and TRBJ2-3; TRBD1 aligns across 10 bases. Material: PBMCs. The DNA of the CDR3 is TGCGCCAGCAGCCAAGAAGGCGGACCGGGACAGGGGCCCCCAGATACGCAGTATTTT. Residues: CASSQEGGPGQGPPDTQYF.